This T cell receptor (beta chain) came from a study of T cell responses to AZD1222 COVID-19 vaccine. Study-wide points: Following two doses of AZD1222, Spike-specific TCR breadth and depth rose. Within unmutated variant regions lay the reported targets of nearly half of spike-specific TCRs.

With regard to this clone: Its antigen is not identified.

The protocol was immunoSEQ multiplex PCR, while the TCRdb copy is restricted to in-frame clones and leaves out a portion. The sample holds more than 85,000 clones; about 90% are singletons and the top ten take 7.8%. Germline V gives CDR1 SGHRS, CDR2 YFSETQ. Trimming took off 7 bases at V and 2 bases at J, with 14 bases between the two ends. The CDR3 loop spans 14 amino acids. This receptor was identified in an adult in good health. The V and J genes are TRBV5-1 and TRBJ2-3; D may be TRBD1 (5 bases). Sequenced here: peripheral blood, sampled on day 0 of AZD1222 vaccination. DNA of the CDR3: TGCGCCAGCGGGGCAAACCGCTTCACAGATACGCAGTATTTT. It yields the protein CASGANRFTDTQYF.